This is a list of T cell receptor beta chains from one sample in a study of blood T cell repertoires in COVID-19. The data were produced by immunoSEQ multiplex PCR, yet TCRdb's version contains in-frame clones alone and is incomplete. The sample carries approximately 210,000 clones, 92% recorded once. Sequenced input: peripheral blood. The receptor set was obtained from a man aged 25 to 40 with acute or convalescent COVID-19. CDR3s include the opening cysteine and the closing phenylalanine or tryptophan. The order of the fields is V gene, D gene, clone size, J gene, CDR3 protein, CDR3 DNA. The D gene is left open where the match is weak. For some rows the clone size is stated as once, few or many, or as a class when expanded; others skip it.

v_gene: TRBV5-1
d_gene: NA
abundance: NA
j_gene: TRBJ2-3
CDR3aa: CASSSRVVDTQYF
CDR3nt: TGCGCCAGCAGCTCTCGGGTCGTAGATACGCAGTATTTT

v_gene: TRBV28
d_gene: TRBD1
abundance: once
j_gene: TRBJ1-2
CDR3aa: CASSTYRSGGANYGYTF
CDR3nt: TGTGCCAGCAGTACATACAGATCAGGGGGCGCTAACTATGGCTACACCTTC

v_gene: TRBV25-1
d_gene: NA
abundance: NA
j_gene: TRBJ1-4
CDR3aa: CASSALGGPSATNEKLFF
CDR3nt: TGTGCCAGCAGTGCGCTAGGGGGACCCTCAGCAACTAATGAAAAACTGTTTTTT

v_gene: TRBV18
d_gene: NA
abundance: NA
j_gene: TRBJ2-4
CDR3aa: CASSYDSAAKNIQYF
CDR3nt: TGTGCCAGCTCCTACGACAGCGCCGCCAAAAACATTCAGTACTTC

v_gene: TRBV3-1/TRBV3-2
d_gene: TRBD2
abundance: once
j_gene: TRBJ2-1
CDR3aa: CASSLWTSGRNEQFF
CDR3nt: TGTGCCAGCAGCCTATGGACTAGCGGGAGGAATGAGCAGTTCTTC

v_gene: TRBV2
d_gene: TRBD1
abundance: NA
j_gene: TRBJ1-5
CDR3aa: CASSKTGVNNQPQHF
CDR3nt: TGTGCCAGCAGTAAGACAGGGGTAAACAATCAGCCCCAGCATTTT

v_gene: TRBV7-2
d_gene: TRBD2
abundance: NA
j_gene: TRBJ2-7
CDR3aa: CASSRGLAGDEQYF
CDR3nt: TGTGCCAGCAGCCGGGGACTAGCGGGAGACGAGCAGTACTTC

v_gene: TRBV25-1
d_gene: NA
abundance: NA
j_gene: TRBJ1-2
CDR3aa: CASSDGYGVLYYGYTF
CDR3nt: TGTGCCAGCAGTGACGGATATGGAGTCTTGTACTATGGCTACACCTTC

v_gene: TRBV9
d_gene: NA
abundance: NA
j_gene: TRBJ2-7
CDR3aa: CASSVGYRGGNEQYF
CDR3nt: TGTGCCAGCAGCGTAGGGTACAGGGGGGGGAACGAGCAGTACTTC

v_gene: TRBV7-9
d_gene: NA
abundance: NA
j_gene: TRBJ2-7
CDR3aa: CASSLGLVPYEQYF
CDR3nt: TGTGCCAGCAGCTTAGGACTAGTCCCCTACGAGCAGTACTTC

v_gene: TRBV29-1
d_gene: NA
abundance: NA
j_gene: TRBJ2-4
CDR3aa: CSARNLAKNIQYF
CDR3nt: TGCAGCGCCAGAAACCTAGCCAAAAACATTCAGTACTTC

v_gene: TRBV5-1
d_gene: NA
abundance: NA
j_gene: TRBJ1-6
CDR3aa: CASSLDRRDNGSPLHF
CDR3nt: TGCGCCAGCAGCTTGGACCGCAGGGACAATGGTTCACCCCTCCACTTT

v_gene: TRBV28
d_gene: TRBD2
abundance: once
j_gene: TRBJ2-5
CDR3aa: CASSSPGGAQETQYF
CDR3nt: TGTGCCAGCAGTTCCCCCGGGGGGGCCCAAGAGACCCAGTACTTC

v_gene: TRBV11-2
d_gene: TRBD1
abundance: NA
j_gene: TRBJ2-6
CDR3aa: CASRTIRDRHRGANVLTF
CDR3nt: TGTGCCAGCAGGACAATCCGGGACAGGCACCGTGGGGCCAACGTCCTGACTTTC

v_gene: TRBV4-1
d_gene: NA
abundance: once
j_gene: TRBJ2-3
CDR3aa: CASSPSGRLAIHTQYF
CDR3nt: TGCGCCAGCAGCCCCTCGGGGCGTCTAGCGATACATACGCAGTATTTT

v_gene: TRBV7-3
d_gene: TRBD2
abundance: NA
j_gene: TRBJ2-3
CDR3aa: CASSSQASGSTDTQYF
CDR3nt: TGTGCCAGCAGCTCGCAGGCTAGCGGGAGCACAGATACGCAGTATTTT

v_gene: TRBV30
d_gene: TRBD2
abundance: NA
j_gene: TRBJ2-2
CDR3aa: CAWSRSGRAVTGELFF
CDR3nt: TGTGCCTGGAGCCGTAGCGGGAGGGCCGTAACCGGGGAGCTGTTTTTT

v_gene: TRBV28
d_gene: NA
abundance: NA
j_gene: TRBJ1-5
CDR3aa: CASSSWGGQPQHF
CDR3nt: TGTGCCAGCAGTTCATGGGGAGGACAGCCCCAGCATTTT

v_gene: TRBV7-3
d_gene: NA
abundance: NA
j_gene: TRBJ2-2
CDR3aa: CASTLSTGTLRTGELFF
CDR3nt: TGTGCCAGCACCTTAAGTACAGGAACACTCAGAACCGGGGAGCTGTTTTTT

v_gene: TRBV2
d_gene: NA
abundance: NA
j_gene: TRBJ2-2
CDR3aa: CASNRQGNTGELFF
CDR3nt: TGTGCCAGCAATAGGCAGGGGAATACCGGGGAGCTGTTTTTT

v_gene: TRBV5-1
d_gene: TRBD2
abundance: NA
j_gene: TRBJ2-3
CDR3aa: CASTSSGGATDTQYF
CDR3nt: TGCGCCAGCACCTCTAGCGGGGGGGCTACAGATACGCAGTATTTT

v_gene: TRBV7-9
d_gene: NA
abundance: few
j_gene: TRBJ1-1
CDR3aa: CASSLTRADTEAFF
CDR3nt: TGTGCCAGCAGCCTAACGAGGGCTGACACTGAAGCTTTCTTT

v_gene: TRBV6-5
d_gene: TRBD1
abundance: NA
j_gene: TRBJ1-5
CDR3aa: CASRTGGLNQPQHF
CDR3nt: TGTGCCAGCAGGACAGGGGGGTTGAATCAGCCCCAGCATTTT

v_gene: TRBV11-2
d_gene: NA
abundance: NA
j_gene: TRBJ2-3
CDR3aa: CASSPGQPTDTQYF
CDR3nt: TGTGCCAGCAGCCCCGGACAGCCCACAGATACGCAGTATTTT

v_gene: TRBV18
d_gene: TRBD1
abundance: NA
j_gene: TRBJ2-3
CDR3aa: CASSLPGQGTDTQYF
CDR3nt: TGTGCCAGCTCACTCCCGGGACAGGGCACAGATACGCAGTATTTT

v_gene: TRBV5-5
d_gene: NA
abundance: NA
j_gene: TRBJ1-5
CDR3aa: CASSSTSGGQPQHF
CDR3nt: TGTGCCAGCAGCTCAACCTCGGGGGGGCAGCCCCAGCATTTT

v_gene: TRBV6-6
d_gene: NA
abundance: NA
j_gene: TRBJ2-1
CDR3aa: CASRVGRNEQFF
CDR3nt: TGTGCCAGCAGGGTAGGGAGGAATGAGCAGTTCTTC

v_gene: TRBV27
d_gene: TRBD2
abundance: few
j_gene: TRBJ2-1
CDR3aa: CASSPGLAVFNEQFF
CDR3nt: TGTGCCAGCAGTCCGGGACTAGCGGTTTTCAATGAGCAGTTCTTC

v_gene: TRBV20-1
d_gene: NA
abundance: few
j_gene: TRBJ2-7
CDR3aa: CSARGQYEQYF
CDR3nt: TGCAGTGCTAGAGGGCAGTACGAGCAGTACTTC

v_gene: TRBV30
d_gene: NA
abundance: NA
j_gene: TRBJ2-7
CDR3aa: CAWSKQGYEQYF
CDR3nt: TGTGCCTGGAGTAAACAGGGCTACGAGCAGTACTTC

v_gene: TRBV25-1
d_gene: NA
abundance: few
j_gene: TRBJ2-2
CDR3aa: CASSIVGELFF
CDR3nt: TGTGCCAGCAGTATAGTAGGGGAGCTGTTTTTT

v_gene: TRBV28
d_gene: TRBD1
abundance: NA
j_gene: TRBJ1-1
CDR3aa: CASSLGTDRKAFF
CDR3nt: TGTGCCAGCAGTTTAGGGACAGACCGGAAAGCTTTCTTT

v_gene: TRBV5-8
d_gene: TRBD1
abundance: NA
j_gene: TRBJ1-5
CDR3aa: CASSRSGGSNQPQHF
CDR3nt: TGTGCCAGCAGCCGGTCAGGGGGCTCCAATCAGCCCCAGCATTTT

v_gene: TRBV4-1
d_gene: TRBD1
abundance: once
j_gene: TRBJ2-5
CDR3aa: CASSQGGQGRETQYF
CDR3nt: TGCGCCAGCAGCCAAGGCGGACAGGGACGAGAGACCCAGTACTTC

v_gene: TRBV4-1
d_gene: NA
abundance: NA
j_gene: TRBJ1-1
CDR3aa: CASSQGRAGGDTEAFF
CDR3nt: TGCGCCAGCAGCCAAGGGAGGGCCGGCGGGGATACTGAAGCTTTCTTT

v_gene: TRBV5-6
d_gene: TRBD2
abundance: NA
j_gene: TRBJ2-3
CDR3aa: CASSPRREAGAPDTQYF
CDR3nt: TGTGCCAGCAGCCCCAGGCGAGAAGCGGGAGCGCCAGATACGCAGTATTTT

v_gene: TRBV28
d_gene: TRBD1
abundance: NA
j_gene: TRBJ1-4
CDR3aa: CASRSGQGAEKLFF
CDR3nt: TGTGCCAGCAGGTCGGGACAGGGGGCTGAAAAACTGTTTTTT

v_gene: TRBV7-3
d_gene: NA
abundance: NA
j_gene: TRBJ1-5
CDR3aa: CASPWGRRGQPQHF
CDR3nt: TGTGCCAGCCCCTGGGGCCGGCGGGGCCAGCCCCAGCATTTT

v_gene: TRBV28
d_gene: NA
abundance: NA
j_gene: TRBJ1-1
CDR3aa: CASSLNRNTEAFF
CDR3nt: TGTGCCAGCAGCCTAAACAGGAACACTGAAGCTTTCTTT

v_gene: TRBV5-1
d_gene: TRBD1
abundance: NA
j_gene: TRBJ2-5
CDR3aa: CASSLALSRGLLETQYF
CDR3nt: TGCGCCAGCAGCTTGGCCTTGTCCAGGGGGCTGTTGGAGACCCAGTACTTC

v_gene: TRBV15
d_gene: NA
abundance: NA
j_gene: TRBJ2-3
CDR3aa: CATSQTRGASDTQYF
CDR3nt: TGTGCCACCAGCCAAACCCGGGGAGCATCAGATACGCAGTATTTT

v_gene: TRBV7-6
d_gene: NA
abundance: NA
j_gene: TRBJ1-3
CDR3aa: CASSLMAGGSSGNTIYF
CDR3nt: TGTGCCAGCAGCTTAATGGCGGGGGGCTCCTCTGGAAACACCATATATTTT